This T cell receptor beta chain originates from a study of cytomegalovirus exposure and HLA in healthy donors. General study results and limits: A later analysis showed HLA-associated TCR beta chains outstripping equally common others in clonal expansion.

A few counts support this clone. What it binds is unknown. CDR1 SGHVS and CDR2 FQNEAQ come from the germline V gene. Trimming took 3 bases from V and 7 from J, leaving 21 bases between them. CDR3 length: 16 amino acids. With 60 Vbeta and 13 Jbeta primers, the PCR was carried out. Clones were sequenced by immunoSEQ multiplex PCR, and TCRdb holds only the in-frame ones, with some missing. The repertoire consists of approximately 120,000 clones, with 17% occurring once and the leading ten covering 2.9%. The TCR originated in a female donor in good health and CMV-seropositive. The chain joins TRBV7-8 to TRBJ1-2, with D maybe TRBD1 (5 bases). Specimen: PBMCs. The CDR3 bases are TGTGCCAGCAGCTTCCCTGGGACTTTAGCACGTAGTGGCTACACCTTC. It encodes CASSFPGTLARSGYTF.